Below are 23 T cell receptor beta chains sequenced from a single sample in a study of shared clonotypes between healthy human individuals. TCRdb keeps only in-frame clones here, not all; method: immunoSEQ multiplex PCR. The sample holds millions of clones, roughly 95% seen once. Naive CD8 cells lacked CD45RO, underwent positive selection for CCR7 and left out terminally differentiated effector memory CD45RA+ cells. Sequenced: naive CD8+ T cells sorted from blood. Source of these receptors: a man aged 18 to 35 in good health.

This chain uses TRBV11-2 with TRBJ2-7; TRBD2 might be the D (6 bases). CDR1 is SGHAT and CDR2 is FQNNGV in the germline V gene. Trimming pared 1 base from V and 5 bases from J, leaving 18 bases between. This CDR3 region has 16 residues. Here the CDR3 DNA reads TGTGCCAGCAGCTTAGGGGGACTGGGGGTTATGGACGAGCAGTACTTC. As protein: CASSLGGLGVMDEQYF.

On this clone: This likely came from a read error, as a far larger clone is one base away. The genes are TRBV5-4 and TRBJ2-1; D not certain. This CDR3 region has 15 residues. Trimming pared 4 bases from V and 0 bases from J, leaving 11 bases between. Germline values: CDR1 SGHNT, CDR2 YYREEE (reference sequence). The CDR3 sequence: CASSLGLNSYNEQFF. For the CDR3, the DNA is TGTGCCAGCAGCCTGGGTCTAAACTCCTACAATGAGCAGTTCTTC. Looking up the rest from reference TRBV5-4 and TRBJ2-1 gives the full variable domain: ETGVTQSPTHLIKTRGQQVTLRCSSQSGHNTVSWYQQALGQGPQFIFQYYREEENGRGNFPPRFSGLQFPNYSSELNVNALELDDSALYLCASSLGLNSYNEQFFGPGTRLTVL.

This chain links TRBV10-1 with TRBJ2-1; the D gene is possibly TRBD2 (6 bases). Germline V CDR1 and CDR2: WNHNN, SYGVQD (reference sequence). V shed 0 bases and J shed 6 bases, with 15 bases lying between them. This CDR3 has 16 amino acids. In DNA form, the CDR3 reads TGCGCCAGCAGTGAGTCGGTAGGAGGCGGGGTCAATGAGCAGTTCTTC. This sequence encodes CASSESVGGGVNEQFF.

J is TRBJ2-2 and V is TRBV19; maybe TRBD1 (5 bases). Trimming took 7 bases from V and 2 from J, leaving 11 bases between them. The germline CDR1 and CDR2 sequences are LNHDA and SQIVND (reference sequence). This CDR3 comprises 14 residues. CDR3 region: CASMSRTNTGELFF. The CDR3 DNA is TGTGCCAGTATGTCCAGGACAAACACCGGGGAGCTGTTTTTT.

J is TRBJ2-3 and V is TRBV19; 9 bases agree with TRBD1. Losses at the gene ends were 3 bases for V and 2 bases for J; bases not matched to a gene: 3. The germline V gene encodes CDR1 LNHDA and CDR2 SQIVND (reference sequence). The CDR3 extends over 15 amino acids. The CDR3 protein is CASSIWTGDTDTQYF. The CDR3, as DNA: TGTGCCAGTAGTATTTGGACAGGGGACACAGATACGCAGTATTTT.

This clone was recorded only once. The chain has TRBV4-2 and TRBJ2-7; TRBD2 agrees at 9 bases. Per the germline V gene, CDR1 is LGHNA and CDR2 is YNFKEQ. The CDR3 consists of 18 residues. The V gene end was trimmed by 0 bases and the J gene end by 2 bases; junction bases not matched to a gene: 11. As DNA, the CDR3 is TGTGCCAGCAGCCAAGAAACTACTAGCGGGCCCTTAACCTACGAGCAGTACTTC. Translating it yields CASSQETTSGPLTYEQYF.

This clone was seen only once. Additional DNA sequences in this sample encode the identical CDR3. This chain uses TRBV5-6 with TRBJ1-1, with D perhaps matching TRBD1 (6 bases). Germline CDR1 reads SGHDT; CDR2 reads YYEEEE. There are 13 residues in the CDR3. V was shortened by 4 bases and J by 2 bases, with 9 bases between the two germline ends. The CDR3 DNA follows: TGTGCCAGCAGCCCAGGGGTAAACACTGAAGCTTTCTTT. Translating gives CASSPGVNTEAFF.

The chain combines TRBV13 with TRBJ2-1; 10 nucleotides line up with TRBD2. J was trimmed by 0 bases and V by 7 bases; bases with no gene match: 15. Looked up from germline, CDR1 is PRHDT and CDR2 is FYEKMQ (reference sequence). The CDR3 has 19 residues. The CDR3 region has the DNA TGTGCCAGCACCGAAAGAGCTAGCGGGAGTCTATTCTCCTACAATGAGCAGTTCTTC. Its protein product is CASTERASGSLFSYNEQFF.

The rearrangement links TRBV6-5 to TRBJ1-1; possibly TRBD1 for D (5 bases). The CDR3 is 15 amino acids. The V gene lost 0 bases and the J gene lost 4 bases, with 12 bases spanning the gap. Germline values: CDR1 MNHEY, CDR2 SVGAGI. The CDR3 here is CASSYSGEGFTEAFF. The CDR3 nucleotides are TGTGCCAGCAGTTACTCGGGGGAGGGCTTCACTGAAGCTTTCTTT.

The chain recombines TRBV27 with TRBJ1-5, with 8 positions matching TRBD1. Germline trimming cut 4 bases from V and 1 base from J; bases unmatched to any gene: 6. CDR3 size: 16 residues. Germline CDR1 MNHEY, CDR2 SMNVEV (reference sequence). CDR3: CASSSQGVLSNQPQHF. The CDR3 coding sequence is TGTGCCAGCAGTTCACAGGGGGTTTTGAGCAATCAGCCCCAGCATTTT.

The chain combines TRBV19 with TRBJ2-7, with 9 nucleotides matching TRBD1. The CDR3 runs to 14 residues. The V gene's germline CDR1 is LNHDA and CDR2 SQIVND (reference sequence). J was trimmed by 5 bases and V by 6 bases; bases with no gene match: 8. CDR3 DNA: TGTGCCAGTAGCCTAGACAGGGGGGCCCACGAGCAGTACTTC. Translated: CASSLDRGAHEQYF.

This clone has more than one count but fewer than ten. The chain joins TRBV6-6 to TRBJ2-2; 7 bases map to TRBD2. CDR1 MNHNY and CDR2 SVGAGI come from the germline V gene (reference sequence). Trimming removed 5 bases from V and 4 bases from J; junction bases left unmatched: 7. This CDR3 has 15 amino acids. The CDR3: CASSLTREGTGELFF. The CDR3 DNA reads TGTGCCAGCAGTCTTACAAGGGAGGGCACCGGGGAGCTGTTTTTT.

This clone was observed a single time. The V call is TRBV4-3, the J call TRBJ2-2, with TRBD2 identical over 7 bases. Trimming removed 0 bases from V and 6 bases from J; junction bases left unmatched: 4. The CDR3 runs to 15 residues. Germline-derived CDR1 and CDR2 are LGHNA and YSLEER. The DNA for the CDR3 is TGCGCCAGCAGCCAAGATCTGGGGGGGGCCGGGGAGCTGTTTTTT. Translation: CASSQDLGGAGELFF.

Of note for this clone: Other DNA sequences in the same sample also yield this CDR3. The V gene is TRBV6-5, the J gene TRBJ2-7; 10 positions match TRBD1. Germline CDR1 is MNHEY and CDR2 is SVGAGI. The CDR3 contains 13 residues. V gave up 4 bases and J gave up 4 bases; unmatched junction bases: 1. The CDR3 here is CASSWGQGYEQYF. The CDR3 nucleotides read TGTGCCAGCAGTTGGGGACAGGGGTACGAGCAGTACTTC.

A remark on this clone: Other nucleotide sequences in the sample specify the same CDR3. This CDR3 is CASSLTGTYEQYF. The CDR3 DNA reads TGCGCCAGCAGCCTCACCGGGACCTACGAGCAGTACTTC. The chain joins TRBV4-1 to TRBJ2-7, with D possibly being TRBD2 (5 bases). This CDR3 comprises 13 residues. V was pared by 4 bases and J by 2 bases, with 9 bases between. Germline V gene sequence: CDR1 MGHRA, CDR2 YSYEKL.

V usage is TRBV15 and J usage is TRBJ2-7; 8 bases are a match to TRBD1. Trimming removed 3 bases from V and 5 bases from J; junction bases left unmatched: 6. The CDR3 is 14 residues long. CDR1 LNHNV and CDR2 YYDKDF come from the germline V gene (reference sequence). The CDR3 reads CATSSRDRTDEQYF. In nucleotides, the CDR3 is TGTGCCACCAGCAGCCGGGACAGGACTGACGAGCAGTACTTC.

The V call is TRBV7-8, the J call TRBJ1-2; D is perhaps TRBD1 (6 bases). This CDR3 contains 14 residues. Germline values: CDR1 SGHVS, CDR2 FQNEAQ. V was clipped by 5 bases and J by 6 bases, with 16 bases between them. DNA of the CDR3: TGTGCCAGCAGCCCGGGGAGGGGACAAGATGGCTACACCTTC. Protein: CASSPGRGQDGYTF. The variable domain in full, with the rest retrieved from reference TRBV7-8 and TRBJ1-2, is GAGVSQSPRYKVAKRGQDVALRCDPISGHVSLFWYQQALGQGPEFLTYFQNEAQLDKSGLPSDRFFAERPEGSVSTLKIQRTQQEDSAVYLCASSPGRGQDGYTFGSGTRLTVV.

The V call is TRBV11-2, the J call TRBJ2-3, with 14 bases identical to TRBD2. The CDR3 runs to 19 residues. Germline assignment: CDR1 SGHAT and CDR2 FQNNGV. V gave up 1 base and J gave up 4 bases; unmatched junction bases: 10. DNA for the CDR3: TGTGCCAGCAGCTTAGCCCCCGCGGGACTAGCGGGAGCTTCAGATACGCAGTATTTT. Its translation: CASSLAPAGLAGASDTQYF.

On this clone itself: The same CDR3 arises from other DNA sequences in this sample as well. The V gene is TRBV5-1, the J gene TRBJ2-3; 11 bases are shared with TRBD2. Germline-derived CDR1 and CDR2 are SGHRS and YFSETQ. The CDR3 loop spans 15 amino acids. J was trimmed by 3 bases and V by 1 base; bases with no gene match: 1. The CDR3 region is CASSLTSGRTDTQYF. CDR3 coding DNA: TGCGCCAGCAGCTTGACTAGCGGGAGAACAGATACGCAGTATTTT.

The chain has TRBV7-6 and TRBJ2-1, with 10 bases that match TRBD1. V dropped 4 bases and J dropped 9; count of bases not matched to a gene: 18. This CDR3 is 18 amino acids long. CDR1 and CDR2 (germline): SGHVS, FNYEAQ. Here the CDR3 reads CASSSGIIVGTGDVEQFF. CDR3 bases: TGTGCCAGCAGCTCCGGGATAATTGTGGGGACAGGGGATGTTGAGCAGTTCTTC.

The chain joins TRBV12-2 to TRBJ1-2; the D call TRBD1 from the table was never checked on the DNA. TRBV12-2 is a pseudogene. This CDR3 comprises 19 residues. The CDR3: CASRLEGPPRTATNYGYTF. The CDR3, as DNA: TGTGCAAGTCGCTTAGAAGGACCCCCGCGGACAGCGACTAACTATGGCTACACCTTC.

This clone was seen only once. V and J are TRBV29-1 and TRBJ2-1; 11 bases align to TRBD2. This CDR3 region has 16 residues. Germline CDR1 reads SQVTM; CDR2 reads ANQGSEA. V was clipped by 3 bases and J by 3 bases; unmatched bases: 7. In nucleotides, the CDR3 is TGCAGCGTTGAGGGGGATACTAGCGGGAGCTACAATGAGCAGTTCTTC. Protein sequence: CSVEGDTSGSYNEQFF.

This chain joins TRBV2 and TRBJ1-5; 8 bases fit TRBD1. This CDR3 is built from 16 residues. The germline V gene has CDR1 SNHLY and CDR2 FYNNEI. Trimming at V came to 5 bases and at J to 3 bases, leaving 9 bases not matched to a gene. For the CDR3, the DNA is TGTGCCAGCAGTTATCTGGCAGGGGGCCCCAATCAGCCCCAGCATTTT. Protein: CASSYLAGGPNQPQHF.